The 3 T cell receptor beta chains in this list originate from one sample, sequenced in a study of shared clonotypes between healthy human individuals. Profiled with immunoSEQ multiplex PCR; TCRdb holds only in-frame clones, not every one. The table has over a million clones, approximately 96% seen once. Source material: naive CD4+ T cells sorted from blood. Noted subset: CD45RA+ positively selected. These receptors were collected from a man aged 25 to 40 in good health.

V and J are TRBV18 and TRBJ2-2; D is unresolved. The V gene lost 3 bases and the J gene lost 7 bases, with 9 bases spanning the gap. Germline CDR1 is KGHSH and CDR2 is LQKENI. The CDR3 spans 13 residues. The CDR3 here is CASSPNTGGELFF. Here the CDR3 DNA reads TGTGCCAGCTCACCGAACACCGGCGGGGAGCTGTTTTTT.

This chain joins TRBV5-1 and TRBJ2-2, with D hard to call. From germline, CDR1 is SGHRS and CDR2 YFSETQ. This CDR3 has 16 amino acids. Trimming left V 0 bases short and J 3 bases short, with 12 bases between. DNA of the CDR3: TGCGCCAGCAGCTTGGCTGGCAGGTCCTACACCGGGGAGCTGTTTTTT. It yields the protein CASSLAGRSYTGELFF.

The chain links TRBV9 to TRBJ2-3; TRBD1 or TRBD2 may be the D gene (7 bases each). CDR1 is SGDLS, CDR2 YYNGEE, per germline. The CDR3 runs to 15 residues. The V gene lost 3 bases and the J gene lost 4 bases, with 15 bases spanning the gap. In DNA form, the CDR3 reads TGTGCCAGCAGCGCCCCCCAGGGGGGGGCAGATACGCAGTATTTT. This sequence encodes CASSAPQGGADTQYF.